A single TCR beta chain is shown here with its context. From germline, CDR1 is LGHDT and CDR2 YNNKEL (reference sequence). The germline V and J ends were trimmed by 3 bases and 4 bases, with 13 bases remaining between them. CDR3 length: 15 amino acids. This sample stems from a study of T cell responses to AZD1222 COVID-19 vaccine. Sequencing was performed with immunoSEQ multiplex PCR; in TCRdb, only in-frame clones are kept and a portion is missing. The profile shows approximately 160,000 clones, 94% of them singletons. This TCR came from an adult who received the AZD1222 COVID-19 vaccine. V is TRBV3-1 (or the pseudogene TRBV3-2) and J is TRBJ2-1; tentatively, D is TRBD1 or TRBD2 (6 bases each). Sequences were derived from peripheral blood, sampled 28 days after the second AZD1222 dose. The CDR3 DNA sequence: TGTGCCAGCAGCCACCTACTAGGGGGGTACAATGAGCAGTTCTTC. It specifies CASSHLLGGYNEQFF.